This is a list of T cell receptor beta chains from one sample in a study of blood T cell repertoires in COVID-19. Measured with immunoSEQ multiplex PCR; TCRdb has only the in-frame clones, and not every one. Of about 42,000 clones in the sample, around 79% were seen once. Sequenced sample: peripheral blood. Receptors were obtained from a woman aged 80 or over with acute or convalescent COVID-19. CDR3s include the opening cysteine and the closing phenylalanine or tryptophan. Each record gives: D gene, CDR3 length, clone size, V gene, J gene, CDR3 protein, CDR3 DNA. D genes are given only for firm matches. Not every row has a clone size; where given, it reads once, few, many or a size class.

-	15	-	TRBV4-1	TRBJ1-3	CASSQDPGAGNTIYF	TGCGCCAGCAGCCAAGATCCAGGGGCTGGAAACACCATATATTTT
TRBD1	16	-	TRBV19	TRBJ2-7	CASSLGQGKQTGEQYF	TGTGCCAGTAGTCTGGGACAGGGAAAGCAAACAGGCGAGCAGTACTTC
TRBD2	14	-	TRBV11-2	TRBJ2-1	CASSFGTSENEQFF	TGTGCCAGCAGCTTCGGGACTAGCGAGAATGAGCAGTTCTTC
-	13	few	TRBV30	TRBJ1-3	CAWKAGAGNTIYF	TGTGCCTGGAAGGCAGGGGCGGGAAACACCATATATTTT
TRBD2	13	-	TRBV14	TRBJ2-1	CASRTSGRNEQFF	TGTGCCAGCAGGACTAGCGGGAGAAATGAGCAGTTCTTC
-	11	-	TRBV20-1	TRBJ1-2	CSARRARDYTF	TGCAGTGCCCGGCGAGCGAGAGACTACACCTTC
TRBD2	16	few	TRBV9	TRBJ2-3	CASSDGTSGRRDTQYF	TGTGCCAGCAGCGATGGGACTAGCGGGAGGAGGGATACGCAGTATTTT
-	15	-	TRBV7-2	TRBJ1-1	CASSLGVRRGTEAFF	TGTGCCAGCAGCTTAGGGGTCAGGCGGGGCACTGAAGCTTTCTTT
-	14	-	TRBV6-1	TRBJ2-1	CASSETGEWNEQFF	TGTGCCAGCAGTGAAACCGGGGAATGGAATGAGCAGTTCTTC
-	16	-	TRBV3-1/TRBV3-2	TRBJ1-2	CASSQDKAGARYGYTF	TGTGCCAGCAGCCAAGATAAGGCAGGGGCGCGCTATGGCTACACCTTC
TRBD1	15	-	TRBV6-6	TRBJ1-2	CASSPKQGATGGYTF	TGTGCCAGCAGCCCCAAACAGGGGGCGACGGGGGGCTACACCTTC
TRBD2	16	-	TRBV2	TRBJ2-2	CASTGGGLLKYGELFF	TGTGCCAGCACCGGGGGGGGTCTGCTCAAGTATGGGGAGCTGTTTTTT
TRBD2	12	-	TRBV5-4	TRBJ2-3	CASSSGLVTQYF	TGTGCCAGCAGCTCCGGACTAGTCACGCAGTATTTT
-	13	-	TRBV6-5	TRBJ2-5	CASRRESMETQYF	TGTGCCAGCCGGCGGGAATCTATGGAGACCCAGTACTTC
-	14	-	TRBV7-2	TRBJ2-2	CASSLRLDSGELFF	TGTGCCAGCAGCTTAAGACTAGACTCGGGGGAGCTGTTTTTT
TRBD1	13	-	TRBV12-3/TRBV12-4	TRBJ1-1	CASGHRGPTEAFF	TGTGCCAGCGGGCACAGGGGGCCCACTGAAGCTTTCTTT
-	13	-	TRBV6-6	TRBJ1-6	CASRVEVNSPLHF	TGTGCCAGCAGAGTGGAGGTTAATTCACCCCTCCACTTT
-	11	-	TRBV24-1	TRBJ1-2	CATSDSYGYTF	TGTGCCACCAGTGACAGTTATGGCTACACCTTC
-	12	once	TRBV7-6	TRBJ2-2	CASSSYTGELFF	TGTGCCAGCAGCTCGTACACCGGGGAGCTGTTTTTT
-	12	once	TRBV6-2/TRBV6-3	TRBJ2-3	CASSDPVDTQYF	TGTGCCAGCAGTGATCCGGTTGATACGCAGTATTTT
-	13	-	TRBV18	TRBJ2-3	CASSPRVADTQYF	TGTGCCAGCTCACCCCGAGTCGCAGATACGCAGTATTTT
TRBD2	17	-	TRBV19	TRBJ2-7	CASSEASGAGVPVEQYF	TGTGCCAGTAGTGAGGCCTCCGGTGCGGGAGTGCCGGTCGAGCAGTACTTC
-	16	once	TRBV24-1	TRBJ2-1	CATSESGGKVSNEQFF	TGTGCCACCAGTGAGTCTGGCGGGAAGGTGTCCAATGAGCAGTTCTTC
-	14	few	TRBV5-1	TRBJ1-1	CASSLSGGNTEAFF	TGCGCCAGCAGCTTGTCCGGCGGGAACACTGAAGCTTTCTTT
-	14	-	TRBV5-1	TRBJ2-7	CASSFSEGVYEQYF	TGCGCCAGCAGCTTTTCGGAGGGTGTCTACGAGCAGTACTTC
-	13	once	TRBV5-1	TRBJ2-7	CASSLEDKAEQYF	TGCGCCAGCAGCTTGGAAGACAAGGCTGAGCAGTACTTC
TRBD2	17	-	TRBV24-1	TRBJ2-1	CATSVGGGVDSYNEQFF	TGTGCCACCAGTGTAGGTGGGGGGGTCGATTCCTACAATGAGCAGTTCTTC
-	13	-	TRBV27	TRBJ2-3	CASSPRPTDTQYF	TGTGCCAGCAGCCCGAGGCCGACAGATACGCAGTATTTT
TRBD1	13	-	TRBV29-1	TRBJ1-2	CSAPGTGDYGYTF	TGCAGCGCCCCCGGGACAGGGGATTATGGCTACACCTTC
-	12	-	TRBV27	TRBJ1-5	CASSRPDQPQHF	TGTGCCAGCAGCCGCCCAGATCAGCCCCAGCATTTT
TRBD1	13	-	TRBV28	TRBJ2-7	CASTQDRAYEQYF	TGTGCCAGCACCCAGGACAGGGCCTACGAGCAGTACTTC
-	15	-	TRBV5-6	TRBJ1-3	CASSLTFTGGNTIYF	TGTGCCAGCAGCTTAACTTTCACGGGTGGAAACACCATATATTTT
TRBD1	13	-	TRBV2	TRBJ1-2	CASSLRQGYGYTF	TGTGCCAGCAGCCTAAGACAGGGATATGGCTACACCTTC
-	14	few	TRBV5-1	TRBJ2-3	CASSLGLSTDTQYF	TGCGCCAGCAGCCTAGGACTGTCCACAGATACGCAGTATTTT
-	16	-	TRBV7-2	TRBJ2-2	CASSLQGTGGTGELFF	TGTGCCAGCAGCTTACAAGGGACTGGGGGGACCGGGGAGCTGTTTTTT
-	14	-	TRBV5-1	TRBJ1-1	CASSLDSTGTEAFF	TGCGCCAGCAGCCTGGACTCAACGGGGACTGAAGCTTTCTTT
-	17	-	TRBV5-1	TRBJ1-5	CASSKQDLVGSNQPQHF	TGCGCCAGCAGCAAACAGGACCTGGTGGGTAGCAATCAGCCCCAGCATTTT
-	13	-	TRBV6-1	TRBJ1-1	CASSEAAGPEAFF	TGTGCCAGCAGTGAAGCAGCAGGGCCTGAAGCTTTCTTT
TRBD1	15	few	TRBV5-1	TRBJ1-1	CASSPAGQGNTEAFF	TGCGCCAGCAGCCCCGCGGGACAGGGGAACACTGAAGCTTTCTTT
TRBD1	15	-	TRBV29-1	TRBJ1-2	CSVDPPGQGADGYTF	TGCAGCGTTGACCCTCCGGGACAGGGGGCCGATGGCTACACCTTC
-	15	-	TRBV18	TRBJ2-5	CASSDQQGVGETQYF	TGTGCCAGCTCAGATCAACAGGGAGTAGGGGAGACCCAGTACTTC
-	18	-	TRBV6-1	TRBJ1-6	CASSEAQIQGSYNSPLHF	TGTGCCAGCAGTGAAGCGCAAATACAGGGCTCCTATAATTCACCCCTCCACTTT
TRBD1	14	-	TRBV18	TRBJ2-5	CASSRYRGQETQYF	TGTGCCAGCTCACGATACAGGGGGCAAGAGACCCAGTACTTC
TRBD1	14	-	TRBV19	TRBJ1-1	CASSMRQGNTEAFF	TGTGCCAGTAGTATGAGACAGGGTAACACTGAAGCTTTCTTT
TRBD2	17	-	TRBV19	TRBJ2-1	CASSIGGAGGLYNEQFF	TGTGCCAGTAGTATAGGAGGAGCGGGAGGCCTCTACAATGAGCAGTTCTTC
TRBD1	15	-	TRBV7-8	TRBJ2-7	CASSLLGTAAYEQYF	TGTGCCAGCAGCTTATTGGGGACAGCAGCCTACGAGCAGTACTTC
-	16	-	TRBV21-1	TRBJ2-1	CASSTKLAASYNEQFF	TGTGCCAGCAGCACAAAACTAGCGGCGTCCTACAATGAGCAGTTCTTC
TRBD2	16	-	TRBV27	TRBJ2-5	CASSLIGRGPQETQYF	TGTGCCAGCAGTTTAATCGGGAGGGGCCCTCAAGAGACCCAGTACTTC